This TCR beta chain came from a study of OX40 agonist ivuxolimab in advanced cancers. About the research overall: Patients were dosed with the agonistic anti-OX40 (CD134) antibody ivuxolimab. Patients treated during dose escalation were battling hepatocellular carcinoma, melanoma, renal cell or head and neck cancer. Study-level points and caveats: Expanded peripheral T cells had an undetermined antigen specificity.

Measured with immunoSEQ multiplex PCR; TCRdb has only the in-frame clones, and not every one. Altogether over 25,000 clones are present, approximately 80% being singletons, with the ten largest covering over 25%. Points on this clone: Its antigen is as yet unknown.

This receptor was identified in an adult with an advanced solid tumor such as melanoma, head and neck, liver or kidney cancer. Here the sequenced sample was CD4+ or CD8+ T cells sorted from blood, taken in a trial of the OX40 agonist ivuxolimab.

DNA of the CDR3: TGTGCCAGTAGGGGACAGGGGAAGTACGAGCAGTACTTC. It codes for CASRGQGKYEQYF. The chain uses TRBV19 and TRBJ2-7; TRBD1 aligns across 10 bases. The CDR3 consists of 13 residues. J gave up 4 bases and V 6 bases, and 3 bases lay outside the gene matches. Germline CDR1 reads LNHDA; CDR2 reads SQIVND (reference sequence).